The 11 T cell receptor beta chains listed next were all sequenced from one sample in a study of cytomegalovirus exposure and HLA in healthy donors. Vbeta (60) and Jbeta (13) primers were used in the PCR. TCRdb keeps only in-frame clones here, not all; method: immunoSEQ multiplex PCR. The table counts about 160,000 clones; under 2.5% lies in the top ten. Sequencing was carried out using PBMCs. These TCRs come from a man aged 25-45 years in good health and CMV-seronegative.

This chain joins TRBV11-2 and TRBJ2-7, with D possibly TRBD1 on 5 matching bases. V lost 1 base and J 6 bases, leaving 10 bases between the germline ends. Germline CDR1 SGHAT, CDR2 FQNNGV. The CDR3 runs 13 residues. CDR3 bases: TGTGCCAGCAGCTTAGGCAGGGTGAGCGAGCAGTACTTC. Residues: CASSLGRVSEQYF. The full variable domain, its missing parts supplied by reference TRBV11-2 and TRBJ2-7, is EAGVAQSPRYKIIEKRQSVAFWCNPISGHATLYWYQQILGQGPKLLIQFQNNGVVDDSQLPKDRFSAERLKGVDSTLKIQPAKLEDSAVYLCASSLGRVSEQYFGPGTRLTVT.

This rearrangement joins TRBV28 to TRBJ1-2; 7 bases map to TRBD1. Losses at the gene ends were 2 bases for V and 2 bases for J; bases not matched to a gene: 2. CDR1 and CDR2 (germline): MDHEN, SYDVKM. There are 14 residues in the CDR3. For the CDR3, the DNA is TGTGCCAGCAGTTTACAGGGGGTCAACTATGGCTACACCTTC. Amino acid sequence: CASSLQGVNYGYTF.

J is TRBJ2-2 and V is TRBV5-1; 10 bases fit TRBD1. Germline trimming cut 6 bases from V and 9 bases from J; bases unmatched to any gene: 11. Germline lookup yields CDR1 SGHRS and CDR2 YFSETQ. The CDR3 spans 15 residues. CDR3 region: CASKRTGGIPRELFF. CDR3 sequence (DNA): TGCGCCAGCAAAAGGACAGGGGGAATTCCCCGGGAGCTGTTTTTT.

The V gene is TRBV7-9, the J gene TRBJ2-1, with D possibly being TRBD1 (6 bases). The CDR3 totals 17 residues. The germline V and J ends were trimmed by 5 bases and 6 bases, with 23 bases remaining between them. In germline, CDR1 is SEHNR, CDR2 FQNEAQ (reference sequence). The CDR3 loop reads CASSLGAGTGHRNEQFF. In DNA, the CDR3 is TGTGCCAGCAGCCTGGGGGCCGGAACGGGACACCGCAATGAGCAGTTCTTC. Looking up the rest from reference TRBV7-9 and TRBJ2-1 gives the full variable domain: DTGVSQNPRHKITKRGQNVTFRCDPISEHNRLYWYRQTLGQGPEFLTYFQNEAQLEKSRLLSDRFSAERPKGSFSTLEIQRTEQGDSAMYLCASSLGAGTGHRNEQFFGPGTRLTVL.

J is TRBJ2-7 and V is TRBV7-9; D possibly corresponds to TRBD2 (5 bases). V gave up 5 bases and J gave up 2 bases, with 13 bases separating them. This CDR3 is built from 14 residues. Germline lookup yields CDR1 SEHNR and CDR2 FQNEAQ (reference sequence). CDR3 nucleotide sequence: TGTGCCAGCAGCCTCCGGACGGGGACCTACGAGCAGTACTTC. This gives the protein CASSLRTGTYEQYF.

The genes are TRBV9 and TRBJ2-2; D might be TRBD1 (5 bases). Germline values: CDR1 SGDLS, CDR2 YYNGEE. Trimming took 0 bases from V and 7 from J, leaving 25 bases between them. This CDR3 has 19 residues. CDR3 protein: CASSVGHPGRARWDGELFF. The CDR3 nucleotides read TGTGCCAGCAGCGTAGGGCACCCAGGCAGGGCCCGCTGGGACGGGGAGCTGTTTTTT. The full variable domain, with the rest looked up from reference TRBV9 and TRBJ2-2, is DSGVTQTPKHLITATGQRVTLRCSPRSGDLSVYWYQQSLDQGLQFLIQYYNGEERAKGNILERFSAQQFPDLHSELNLSSLELGDSALYFCASSVGHPGRARWDGELFFGEGSRLTVL.

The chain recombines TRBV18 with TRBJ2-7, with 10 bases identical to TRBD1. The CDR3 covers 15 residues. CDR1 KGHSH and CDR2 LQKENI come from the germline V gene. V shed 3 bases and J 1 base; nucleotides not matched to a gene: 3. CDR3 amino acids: CASSPGTGDSYEQYF. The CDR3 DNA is TGTGCCAGCTCACCGGGGACAGGGGATTCCTACGAGCAGTACTTC.

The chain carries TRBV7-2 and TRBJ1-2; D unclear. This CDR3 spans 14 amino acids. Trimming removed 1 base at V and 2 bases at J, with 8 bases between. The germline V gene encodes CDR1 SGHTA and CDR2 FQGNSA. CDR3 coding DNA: TGTGCCAGCAGCTTAGGGGGAGACAACTATGGCTACACCTTC. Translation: CASSLGGDNYGYTF.

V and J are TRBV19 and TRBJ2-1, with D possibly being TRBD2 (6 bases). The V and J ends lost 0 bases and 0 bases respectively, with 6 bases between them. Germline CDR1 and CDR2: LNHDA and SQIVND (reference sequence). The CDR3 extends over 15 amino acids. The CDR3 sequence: CASSIDGSSYNEQFF. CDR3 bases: TGTGCCAGTAGTATAGACGGGAGCTCCTACAATGAGCAGTTCTTC. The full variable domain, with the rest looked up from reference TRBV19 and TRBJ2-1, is DGGITQSPKYLFRKEGQNVTLSCEQNLNHDAMYWYRQDPGQGLRLIYYSQIVNDFQKGDIAEGYSVSREKKESFPLTVTSAQKNPTAFYLCASSIDGSSYNEQFFGPGTRLTVL.

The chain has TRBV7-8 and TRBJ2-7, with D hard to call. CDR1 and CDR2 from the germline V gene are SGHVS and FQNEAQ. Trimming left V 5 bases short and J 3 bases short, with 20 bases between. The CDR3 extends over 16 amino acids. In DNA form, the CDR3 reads TGTGCCAGCAGCCCCGTTCTAGGTCTACTTCACTACGAGCAGTACTTC. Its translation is CASSPVLGLLHYEQYF.

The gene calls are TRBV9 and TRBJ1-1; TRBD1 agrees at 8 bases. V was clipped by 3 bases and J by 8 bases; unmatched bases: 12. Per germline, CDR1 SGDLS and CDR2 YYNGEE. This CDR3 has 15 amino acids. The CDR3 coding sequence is TGTGCCAGCAGCGAGGAGCCTACTGGGGACAGGGAAGCTTTCTTT. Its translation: CASSEEPTGDREAFF.